This T cell receptor beta chain was profiled in a study of blood T cell repertoires in COVID-19. On the study more broadly: Both acute and convalescent COVID-19 samples were obtained from the United States, Italy and Spain. Sources were T cells, B-cell-depleted T cells, or PBMCs; the material itself was cDNA or gDNA.

The CDR3 loop spans 13 amino acids. V lost 5 bases, J lost 5 bases, and 3 bases stayed unmatched. Germline CDR1 is SEHNR and CDR2 is FQNEAQ (reference sequence). In the source study's methods: Scientists estimated how many nucleated cells there were by amplifying reference gene primers. The method was immunoSEQ multiplex PCR; TCRdb's version includes in-frame clones alone and lacks a portion of them. The D gene and trimming were derived from the DNA, and the V and J assignments and clone size from that table. The sample holds 100,000 to 150,000 clones; approximately 90% are singletons and the top ten take less than 2.5%.

This receptor was identified in a man in his 70s with active COVID-19. The chain carries TRBV7-9 and TRBJ1-1; 9 bases line up with TRBD1. Sequenced material: peripheral blood. CDR3: CASSHGTGTEAFF. In DNA, the CDR3 is TGTGCCAGCAGCCATGGGACAGGGACTGAAGCTTTCTTT.